The T cell receptor beta chain described here comes from a study of OX40 agonist ivuxolimab in advanced cancers. The overall study: Ivuxolimab is an agonistic anti-OX40 (CD134) antibody, and patients were treated with it. A male proportion of over 70% was recorded, with mean age approximately 56 years and range about 20 to 79. Study-level points and caveats: Expanded clones belonging to CD8+ T cells outnumbered, on average, those of CD4+.

Germline assignment: CDR1 SGHTA and CDR2 FQGTGA. V trimming: 5 bases; J trimming: 0 bases; junction bases outside the gene matches: 4. The CDR3 length is 15 residues. About this clone itself: Antigen unknown.

Using immunoSEQ multiplex PCR, the repertoire was profiled, and TCRdb retains in-frame clones only, with some absent. This sample carries some 95,000 clones, about 90% of them seen once, and the ten largest clones take roughly 0.53%. The chain combines TRBV7-3 with TRBJ2-7, with 10 bases fitting TRBD2. The sequenced sample was CD4+ or CD8+ T cells sorted from blood, obtained in a trial of the OX40 agonist ivuxolimab. The TCR was taken from an adult with an advanced solid tumor such as melanoma, head and neck, liver or kidney cancer. CDR3 nucleotide sequence: TGTGCCAGCAGCATTAGCGGGGGGAGCTCCTACGAGCAGTACTTC. This encodes CASSISGGSSYEQYF.